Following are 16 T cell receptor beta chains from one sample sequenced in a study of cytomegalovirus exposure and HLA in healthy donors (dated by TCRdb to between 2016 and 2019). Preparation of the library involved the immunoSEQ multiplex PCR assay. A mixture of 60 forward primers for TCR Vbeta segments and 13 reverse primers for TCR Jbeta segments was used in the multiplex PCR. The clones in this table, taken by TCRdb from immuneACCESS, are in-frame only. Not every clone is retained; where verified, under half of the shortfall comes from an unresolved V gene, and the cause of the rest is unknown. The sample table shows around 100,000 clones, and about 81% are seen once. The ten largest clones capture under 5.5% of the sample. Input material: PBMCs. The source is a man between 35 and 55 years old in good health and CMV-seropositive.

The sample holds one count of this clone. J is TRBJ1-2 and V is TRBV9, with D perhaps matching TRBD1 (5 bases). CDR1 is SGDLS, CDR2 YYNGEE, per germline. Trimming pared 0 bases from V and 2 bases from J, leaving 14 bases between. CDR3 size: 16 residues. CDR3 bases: TGTGCCAGCAGCGTAGAGTCAGGGATCGACAACTATGGCTACACCTTC. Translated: CASSVESGIDNYGYTF.

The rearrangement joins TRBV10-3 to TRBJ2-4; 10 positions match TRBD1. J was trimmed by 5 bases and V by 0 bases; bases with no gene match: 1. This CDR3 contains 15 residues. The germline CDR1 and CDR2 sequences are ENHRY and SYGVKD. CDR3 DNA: TGTGCCATCAGTGAGTCGGGGACAGGGGAAAACATTCAGTACTTC. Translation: CAISESGTGENIQYF.

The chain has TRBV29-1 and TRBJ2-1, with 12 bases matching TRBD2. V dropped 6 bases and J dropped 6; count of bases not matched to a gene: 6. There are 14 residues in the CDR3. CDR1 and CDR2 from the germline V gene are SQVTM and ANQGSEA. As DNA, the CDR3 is TGCAGCGTGGGGGTGGGACTAGCGGGCAATGAGCAGTTCTTC. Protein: CSVGVGLAGNEQFF.

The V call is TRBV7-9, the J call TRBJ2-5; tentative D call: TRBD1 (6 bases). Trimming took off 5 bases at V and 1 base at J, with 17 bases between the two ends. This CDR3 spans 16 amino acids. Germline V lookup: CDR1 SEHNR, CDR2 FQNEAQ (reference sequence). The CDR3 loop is CASSRGKGVIQETQYF. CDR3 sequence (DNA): TGTGCCAGCAGCCGTGGGAAGGGGGTGATCCAAGAGACCCAGTACTTC.

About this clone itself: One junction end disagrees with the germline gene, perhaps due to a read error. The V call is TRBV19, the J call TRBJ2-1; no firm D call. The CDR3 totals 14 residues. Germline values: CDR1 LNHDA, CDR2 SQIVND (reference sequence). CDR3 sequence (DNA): TGTGCCAGTAGTCCCCGGAGCTCCTACAATGAGCCGTTCTTC. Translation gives CASSPRSSYNEPFF.

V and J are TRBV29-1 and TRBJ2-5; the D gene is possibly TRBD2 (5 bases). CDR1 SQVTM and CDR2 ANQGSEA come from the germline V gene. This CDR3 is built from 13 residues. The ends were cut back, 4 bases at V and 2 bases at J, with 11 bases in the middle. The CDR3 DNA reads TGCAGCGTTGGGAGGTCAACTCAAGAGACCCAGTACTTC. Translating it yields CSVGRSTQETQYF.

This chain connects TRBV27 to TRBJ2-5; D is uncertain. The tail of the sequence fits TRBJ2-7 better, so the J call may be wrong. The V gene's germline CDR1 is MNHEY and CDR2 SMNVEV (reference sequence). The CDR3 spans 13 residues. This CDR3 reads CASSFFGSYEQYF. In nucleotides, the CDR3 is TGTGCCAGCAGTTTCTTCGGGTCCTACGAGCAGTACTTC.

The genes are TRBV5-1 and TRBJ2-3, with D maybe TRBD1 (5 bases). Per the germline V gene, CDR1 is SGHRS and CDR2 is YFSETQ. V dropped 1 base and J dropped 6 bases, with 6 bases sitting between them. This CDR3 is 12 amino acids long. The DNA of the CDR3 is TGCGCCAGCAGCTTGCCAGGGGATACGCAGTATTTT. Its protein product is CASSLPGDTQYF.

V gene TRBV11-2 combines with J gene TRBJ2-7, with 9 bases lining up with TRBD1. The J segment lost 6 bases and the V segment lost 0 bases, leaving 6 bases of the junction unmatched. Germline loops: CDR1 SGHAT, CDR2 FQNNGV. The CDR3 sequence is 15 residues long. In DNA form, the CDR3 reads TGTGCCAGCAGCTTAGAGCCCGGGACAGGGACCGAGCAGTACTTC. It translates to CASSLEPGTGTEQYF. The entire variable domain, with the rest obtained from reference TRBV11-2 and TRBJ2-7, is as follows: EAGVAQSPRYKIIEKRQSVAFWCNPISGHATLYWYQQILGQGPKLLIQFQNNGVVDDSQLPKDRFSAERLKGVDSTLKIQPAKLEDSAVYLCASSLEPGTGTEQYFGPGTRLTVT.

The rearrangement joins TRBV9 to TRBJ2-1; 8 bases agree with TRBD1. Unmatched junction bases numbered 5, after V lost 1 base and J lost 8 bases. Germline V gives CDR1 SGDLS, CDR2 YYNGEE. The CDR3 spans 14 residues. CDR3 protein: CASSVSPTGDEQFF. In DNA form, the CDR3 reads TGTGCCAGCAGCGTATCCCCGACAGGGGATGAGCAGTTCTTC.

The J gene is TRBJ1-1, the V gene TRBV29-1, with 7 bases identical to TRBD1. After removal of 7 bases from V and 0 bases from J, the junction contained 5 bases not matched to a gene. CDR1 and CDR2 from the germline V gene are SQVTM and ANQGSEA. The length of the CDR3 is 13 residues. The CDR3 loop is CSAEQGLNTEAFF. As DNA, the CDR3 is TGCAGCGCCGAACAGGGGTTGAACACTGAAGCTTTCTTT.

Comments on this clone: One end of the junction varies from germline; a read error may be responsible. The CDR3 loop reads CAITPSETYNEQFF. The CDR3 coding sequence is TGTGCTATCACTCCTAGCGAGACCTACAATGAGCAGTTCTTC. The V gene is TRBV10-3, the J gene TRBJ2-1; D may be TRBD2 (6 bases). The CDR3 has 14 amino acids. Germline V gives CDR1 ENHRY, CDR2 SYGVKD.

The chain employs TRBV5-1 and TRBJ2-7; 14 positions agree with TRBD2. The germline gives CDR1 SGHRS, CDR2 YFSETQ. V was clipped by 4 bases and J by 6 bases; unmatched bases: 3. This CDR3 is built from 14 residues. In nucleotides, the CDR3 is TGCGCCAGCAGCCAGGGACTAGCGGGAGTCGAGCAGTACTTC. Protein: CASSQGLAGVEQYF. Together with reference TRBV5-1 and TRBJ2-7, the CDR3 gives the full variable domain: KAGVTQTPRYLIKTRGQQVTLSCSPISGHRSVSWYQQTPGQGLQFLFEYFSETQRNKGNFPGRFSGRQFSNSRSEMNVSTLELGDSALYLCASSQGLAGVEQYFGPGTRLTVT.

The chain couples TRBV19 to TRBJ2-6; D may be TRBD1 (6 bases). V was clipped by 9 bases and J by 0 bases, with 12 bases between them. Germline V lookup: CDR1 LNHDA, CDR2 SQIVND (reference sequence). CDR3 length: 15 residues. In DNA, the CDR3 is TGTGCCAGCCTGGGACACAGCTCTGGGGCCAACGTCCTGACTTTC. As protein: CASLGHSSGANVLTF. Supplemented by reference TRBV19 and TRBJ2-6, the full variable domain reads DGGITQSPKYLFRKEGQNVTLSCEQNLNHDAMYWYRQDPGQGLRLIYYSQIVNDFQKGDIAEGYSVSREKKESFPLTVTSAQKNPTAFYLCASLGHSSGANVLTFGAGSRLTVL.

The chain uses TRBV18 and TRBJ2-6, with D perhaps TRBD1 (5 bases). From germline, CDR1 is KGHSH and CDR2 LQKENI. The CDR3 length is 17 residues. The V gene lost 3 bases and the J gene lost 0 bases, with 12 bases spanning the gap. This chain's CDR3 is CASSPGQPTSGANVLTF. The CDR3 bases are TGTGCCAGCTCACCGGGGCAGCCAACCTCTGGGGCCAACGTCCTGACTTTC.

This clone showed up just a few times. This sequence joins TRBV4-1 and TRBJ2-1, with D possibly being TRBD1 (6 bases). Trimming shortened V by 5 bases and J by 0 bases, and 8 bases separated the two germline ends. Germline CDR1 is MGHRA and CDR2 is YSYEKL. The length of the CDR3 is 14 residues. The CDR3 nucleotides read TGCGCCAGCAGCTCACAGGGCTCCTACAATGAGCAGTTCTTC. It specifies CASSSQGSYNEQFF.